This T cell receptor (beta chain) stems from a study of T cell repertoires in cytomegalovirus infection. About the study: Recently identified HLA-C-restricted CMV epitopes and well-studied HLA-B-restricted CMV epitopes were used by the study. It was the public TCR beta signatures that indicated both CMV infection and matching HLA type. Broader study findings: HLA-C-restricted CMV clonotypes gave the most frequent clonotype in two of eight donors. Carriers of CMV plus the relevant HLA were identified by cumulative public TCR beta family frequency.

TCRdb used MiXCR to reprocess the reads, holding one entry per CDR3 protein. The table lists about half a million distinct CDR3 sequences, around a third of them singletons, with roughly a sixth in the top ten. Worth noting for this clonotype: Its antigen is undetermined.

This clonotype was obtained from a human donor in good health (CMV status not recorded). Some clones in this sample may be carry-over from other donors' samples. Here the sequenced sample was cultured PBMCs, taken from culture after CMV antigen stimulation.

The CDR3 region has the DNA TGTGCCAGCAGCTTAAGTCTGCTCTCCTACGAGCAGTACTTC. Its protein product is CASSLSLLSYEQYF. The chain uses TRBV7-2 and TRBJ2-7; D gene unclear. V lost 2 bases to trimming and J lost 0 bases, with 8 bases between them. Germline V gene lookup returns CDR1 SGHTA and CDR2 FQGNSA. The CDR3 sequence is 14 residues long.